This record looks at one T cell receptor beta chain sequence and its context. Its antigen is not known. V was shortened by 1 base and J by 0 bases, with 7 bases between the two germline ends. Germline assignment: CDR1 SGHNT and CDR2 YYREEE (reference sequence). The CDR3 has 14 residues. The data stem from a study of T cells in localized non-small cell lung cancer. Whole-study findings and limits: Appearances in adjacent lung were noted for a median 57 of the top 100 tumor clones. Sequencing was restricted to one tumor region; therefore, heterogeneity remains possible. Clonality of T cells reached its maximum in uninvolved adjacent lung, surpassing tumor. Increased T cell density in blood showed an association with longer overall survival.

The repertoire was sequenced with immunoSEQ multiplex PCR; TCRdb's copy has only in-frame clones and lacks some. The sample yields tens of thousands of clones, about 92% seen once. The specimen was peripheral blood, collected before any cancer treatment. The rearrangement links TRBV5-4 to TRBJ1-1; no firm D call. This sequence was found in a female donor of 60 years or more with stage I lung adenocarcinoma. The CDR3 DNA follows: TGTGCCAGCAGCTTGATAGATTTGAACACTGAAGCTTTCTTT. It yields the protein CASSLIDLNTEAFF.